These 3 T cell receptor beta chains were sequenced from one sample in a study of cytomegalovirus exposure and HLA in healthy donors. Primers included in the PCR were 60 Vbeta and 13 Jbeta primers. Sequenced by immunoSEQ multiplex PCR; TCRdb stores in-frame clones only, minus some. The table shows approximately 120,000 clones, with 76% occurring only once. The sample was PBMCs. These receptor sequences come from a man aged 45-65 years in good health and CMV-seronegative.

The V call is TRBV19, the J call TRBJ1-5; 12 bases align to TRBD1. V dropped 1 base and J dropped 4; count of bases not matched to a gene: 5. CDR3 length: 17 residues. The germline V gene encodes CDR1 LNHDA and CDR2 SQIVND (reference sequence). The CDR3 loop reads CASSIGDRGLFNQPQHF. CDR3 sequence (DNA): TGTGCCAGTAGTATAGGGGACAGGGGGCTCTTTAATCAGCCCCAGCATTTT.

V and J are TRBV4-2 and TRBJ2-1; 10 nucleotides line up with TRBD2. Trimming took 4 bases from V and 2 from J; bases not matched to a gene: 5. The germline gives CDR1 LGHNA, CDR2 YNFKEQ. This CDR3 is 16 amino acids long. The CDR3, as DNA: TGTGCCAGCAGCCGGCAAGCGGGGGGGCCCTACAATGAGCAGTTCTTC. It translates to CASSRQAGGPYNEQFF.

The chain carries TRBV15 and TRBJ2-5, with 10 nucleotides matching TRBD2. The V gene's germline CDR1 is LNHNV and CDR2 YYDKDF (reference sequence). The V segment lost 2 bases and the J segment 0 bases; nucleotides outside the gene matches: 9. The CDR3 consists of 18 residues. For the CDR3, the DNA is TGTGCCACCAGCAGACCCACCGGACTAGCGGCGTACCAAGAGACCCAGTACTTC. Amino acid sequence: CATSRPTGLAAYQETQYF.